This TCR beta chain was identified in a study of control samples from healthy donors and cancer patients (TCRdb year 2020). The library was built by means of the immunoSEQ multiplex PCR assay. TCRdb took this table from immuneACCESS and kept in-frame rearrangements with V and J called. Such tables lack part of the clones; where checked against another copy, unresolved V genes explain under half of the gap, and the rest is unexplained. Within this sample are roughly 130,000 clones, with about 95% of them counted one time only. The ten largest clones add up to 3.6% of the sample. A distance of 13 bases separates the germline ends of V and J, which lose 5 bases and 0 bases respectively. The CDR3 goes from the cysteine to the phenylalanine over 14 residues. The sequence is cut down to CDR3 DNA, 42 bases in frame from base 1. CDR1 and CDR2, looked up from the germline V gene, are SQVTM and ANQGSEA. About this clone itself: Its antigen remains unidentified. Base qualities are not provided; no much larger clone lies one nucleotide away.

In this chain, TRBV29-1 is recombined with TRBJ1-1; there is no confident call for the D gene. This TCR derives from a man in his thirties or forties in good health. Sequenced input: blood. CDR3 sequence: CSVKYRMMNTEAFF. The bases are TGCAGCGTTAAGTACCGAATGATGAACACTGAAGCTTTCTTT.